The rows below give T cell receptor beta chains drawn from one sample of a study of T cells in Graves' hyperthyroidism and ophthalmopathy. TCRdb fed the multiplex PCR reads into MiXCR, producing one record per CDR3 protein. The table includes 750,000 to 950,000 distinct CDR3 sequences, 35% to 40% detected once. Sequencing was done on a sample of blood. The receptors come from a man aged 18-30 years with Graves' hyperthyroidism. The CDR3 runs from the conserved cysteine through the conserved F or W. The D gene is left open where the match is weak. The size entry is marked missing in some rows and otherwise reads once, few, many or a size class.

d_call clone_size j_call v_call cdr3_nt cdr3_aa
- - TRBJ2-2 TRBV28 TGTGCCAGCAGTTTTCGAGCGTACACCGGGGAGCTGTTTTTT CASSFRAYTGELFF
TRBD1 many TRBJ1-1 TRBV7-9 TGTGCCAGCAGTCCGACAGGGTTCACTGAAGCTTTCTTT CASSPTGFTEAFF
- many TRBJ1-3 TRBV5-1 TGCGCCAGCAGCTTTGGAGGCAGTGGAAACACCATATATTTT CASSFGGSGNTIYF
- once TRBJ2-7 TRBV2 TGTGCCAGCAGTTTCTTTCAGGGGAGCTCCTACGAGCAGTACTTC CASSFFQGSSYEQYF
- - TRBJ1-5 TRBV7-9 TGTGCCAGCAGCTTCTACATCCTCCCGAATCAGCCCCAGCATTTT CASSFYILPNQPQHF
- few TRBJ2-7 TRBV6-4 TGTGCCAGCAGTGAAAGAGACGGAGGCTACGAGCAGTACTTC CASSERDGGYEQYF
- once TRBJ1-1 TRBV6-2/TRBV6-3 TGTGCCAGCAGTTACTTGACGATTGGGCCCCAAAACACTGAAGCTTTCTTT CASSYLTIGPQNTEAFF
- - TRBJ2-7 TRBV12-3/TRBV12-4 TGTGCCAGCAGTTCCACGGGGCAGGTCCCTGACGAGCAGTACTTC CASSSTGQVPDEQYF
- - TRBJ2-5 TRBV7-3 TGTGCCAGCAGCTTGCCTAACGTACAAGAGACCCAGTACTTC CASSLPNVQETQYF
TRBD1 - TRBJ1-1 TRBV20-1 TGCAGTGCTAGTGGCCAGGGGGTAGCTGAAGCTTTCTTT CSASGQGVAEAFF
- many TRBJ2-5 TRBV2 TGTGCCAGCAGTGACCCACGTCAAGAGACCCAGTACTTC CASSDPRQETQYF
- many TRBJ1-6 TRBV20-1 TGCAGTGCCACCTCAGGGGAACACTCACCCCTCCACTTT CSATSGEHSPLHF
- few TRBJ1-1 TRBV5-1 TGCGCCAGCAGCCGCGGGAGGGAGGGCGACACTGAAGCTTTCTTT CASSRGREGDTEAFF
- many TRBJ2-5 TRBV12-3/TRBV12-4 TGTGCCAGCAGTTACGGTGAAGAGACCCAGTACTTC CASSYGEETQYF
TRBD2 many TRBJ2-2 TRBV7-9 TGTGCCAGCAGCCCCGGACTAGCCGCTTCCACCGGGGAGCTGTTTTTT CASSPGLAASTGELFF
- few TRBJ1-1 TRBV20-1 TGCAGTGCTAAAGTGGGACCGCGAGGGAACACTGAAGCTTTCTTT CSAKVGPRGNTEAFF
- - TRBJ2-3 TRBV5-1 TGCGCCAGCAGCTTGTGGACCTCCCTGGGGGATACGCAGTATTTT CASSLWTSLGDTQYF
- many TRBJ2-6 TRBV5-6 TGTGCCAGCAGTTCCAGGGCCAACGTCCTGACTTTC CASSSRANVLTF
TRBD2 - TRBJ2-7 TRBV2 TGTGCCAGCAGTCGGGAGGGGGGCACAGACGAGCAGTACTTC CASSREGGTDEQYF
- - TRBJ2-7 TRBV7-9 TGTGCCAGCACGAGCCGTTGGGACACCCGGATCTTAGGGGAGCAGTACTTC CASTSRWDTRILGEQYF
TRBD1 few TRBJ1-4 TRBV9 TGTGCCAGCAGCGCACCGGGACAGGGTAATGAAAAACTGTTTTTT CASSAPGQGNEKLFF
- many TRBJ1-5 TRBV19 TGTGCCAGTTTGGGGGCGTTTGGCCAGCCCCAGCATTTT CASLGAFGQPQHF
- few TRBJ2-6 TRBV6-5 TGTGCCAGCAGTTATGGTGGAGGGGCCAACGTCCTGACTTTC CASSYGGGANVLTF
- - TRBJ2-7 TRBV7-2 TGTGCCAGCAGCTCATCCGAGCAGTACTTC CASSSSEQYF
TRBD2 - TRBJ2-5 TRBV7-9 TGTACCAGCAGCTCCTTAGCGGGAGGGCAAGAGACCCAGTACTTC CTSSSLAGGQETQYF
- few TRBJ2-2 TRBV7-8 TGTGCCAGCAGCTTAGCCAGGACGGCGAACACCGGGGAGCTGTTTTTT CASSLARTANTGELFF
- many TRBJ2-7 TRBV29-1 TGCAGCGTTGAAATGAGCAGGGCGGGCCACTCCTACGAGCAGTACTTC CSVEMSRAGHSYEQYF
TRBD1 many TRBJ1-4 TRBV7-9 TGTGCCAGCAGCTTAGCAGGGACAGGGGATGAAAAACTGTTTTTT CASSLAGTGDEKLFF
TRBD2 few TRBJ2-5 TRBV20-1 TGCAGTGCTAGAGATTGGGGGGAGGGCCCAGAGACCCAGTACTTC CSARDWGEGPETQYF